The T cell receptor beta chain under discussion was sequenced for a study of T-cell reconstitution after alpha-beta-depleted transplantation in children. Researchers prepared the TCRbeta library using unique molecular identifiers, the study reports. Each CDR3 protein gets one entry after TCRdb re-called the PCR reads with MiXCR. There are about 610,000 distinct CDR3 sequences in the sample; about 10% occur only once, and less than 5% lies in the top ten. CDR3 length: 17 amino acids. Germline assignment: CDR1 SGHRS and CDR2 YFSETQ. Trimming at V came to 9 bases and at J to 6 bases, leaving 19 bases not matched to a gene.

The source was PBMCs from the stem cell graft donor, collected from the stem cell graft. The sequence was collected from a human donor who donated a stem cell graft to a child with acute myeloid leukemia. The chain links TRBV5-1 to TRBJ2-7; 12 bases are shared with TRBD2. This CDR3 reads CAIGSRRWTSGTGEQYF. Here the CDR3 DNA reads TGCGCCATCGGCTCCAGGCGTTGGACTAGCGGGACGGGCGAGCAGTACTTC.